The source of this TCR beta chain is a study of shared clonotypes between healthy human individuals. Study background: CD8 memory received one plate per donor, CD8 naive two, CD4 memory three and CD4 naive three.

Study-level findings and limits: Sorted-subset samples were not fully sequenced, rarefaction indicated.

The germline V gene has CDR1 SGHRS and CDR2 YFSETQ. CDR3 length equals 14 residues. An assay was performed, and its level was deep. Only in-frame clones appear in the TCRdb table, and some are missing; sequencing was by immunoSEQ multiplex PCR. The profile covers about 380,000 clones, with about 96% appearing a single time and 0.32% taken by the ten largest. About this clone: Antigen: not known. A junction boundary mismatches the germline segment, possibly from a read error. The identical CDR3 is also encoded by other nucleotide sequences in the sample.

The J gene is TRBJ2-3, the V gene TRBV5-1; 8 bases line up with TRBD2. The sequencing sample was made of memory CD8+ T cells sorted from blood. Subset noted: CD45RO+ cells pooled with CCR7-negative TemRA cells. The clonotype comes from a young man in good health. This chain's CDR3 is CASSAGGSTDTQYF. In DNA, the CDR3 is TGCGCCAGCAGCGCGGGAGGCAGCACGGATACGCAGTATTTT.